The 21 T cell receptor beta chains below all came from one sample that was sequenced in a study of vaccination and CD4 T cells after COVID-19. Indicated treatment: roughly nine-day PBMC culture with coronavirus spike peptide pools or control peptides (ViraFEST assay). An Oncomine TCR Beta short-read assay was used to sequence the DNA from cultured CD4+ T cells. MiXCR was run by TCRdb on the PCR reads, yielding one entry per CDR3 protein. The sample carries more than 15,000 distinct CDR3 sequences, around 30% recorded once. No antigens are known for them. Sequencing used cultured CD4+ T cells from blood. The receptors were sampled from a human donor with COVID-19.

CDR3 residues: CASSPPGQQNYGYTF. Here the CDR3 DNA reads TGTGCCAGCTCACCGCCGGGACAGCAGAACTATGGCTACACCTTC. The chain has TRBV18 and TRBJ1-2; 7 bases line up with TRBD1. V lost 3 bases, J lost 2 bases, and 6 bases stayed unmatched. Germline assignment: CDR1 KGHSH and CDR2 LQKENI. The CDR3 is 15 amino acids.

The chain recombines TRBV27 with TRBJ1-1; D is unclear. This CDR3 is 12 amino acids long. Germline CDR1 MNHEY, CDR2 SMNVEV (reference sequence). The V end was cut by 3 bases, the J end by 11 bases, with 13 bases between. The CDR3: CASSFRGGIAFF. CDR3 nucleotide sequence: TGTGCCAGCAGTTTCCGGGGAGGGATCGCTTTCTTT.

This clonotype occurred a few times. The rearrangement links TRBV6-1 to TRBJ1-2; the match to TRBD1 covers 7 bases. V dropped 5 bases and J dropped 8; count of bases not matched to a gene: 5. CDR1 MNHNS and CDR2 SASEGT come from the germline V gene. CDR3 length: 12 residues. CDR3 sequence reads: CASSRQGWGYTF. The CDR3 DNA reads as TGTGCCAGCAGTAGACAGGGATGGGGCTACACCTTC.

The rearrangement links TRBV20-1 to TRBJ2-1; 8 positions agree with TRBD2. CDR3 length equals 15 residues. J gave up 9 bases and V 1 base, and 11 bases lay outside the gene matches. The germline V gene encodes CDR1 DFQATT and CDR2 SNEGSKA (reference sequence). For the CDR3, the DNA is TGCAGTGCTAGAGTAGTAGCGGGGCCCTTGGTTGAGCAGTTCTTC. Residues: CSARVVAGPLVEQFF.

By frequency in the sample, this clonotype is medium-sized. The rearrangement joins TRBV6-2 or TRBV6-3 to TRBJ1-5; no clear D gene. From germline, CDR1 is MNHEY and CDR2 SVGEGT. The germline V and J ends were trimmed by 2 bases and 5 bases, with 4 bases remaining between them. CDR3 size: 12 residues. The CDR3 reads CASSYRDQPQHF. The DNA for the CDR3 is TGTGCCAGCAGTTACAGAGATCAGCCCCAGCATTTT.

The genes are TRBV2 and TRBJ1-4, with 7 bases fitting TRBD1. V was pared by 7 bases and J by 3 bases, with 5 bases of the junction left unmatched. In germline, CDR1 is SNHLY, CDR2 FYNNEI. CDR3 length: 14 residues. The CDR3 DNA reads TGTGCCAGCAACGAACAGGGGCCTAATGAAAAACTGTTTTTT. Its translation: CASNEQGPNEKLFF.

The rearrangement joins TRBV7-2 to TRBJ2-3; possibly TRBD1 or TRBD2 for D (6 bases each). Trimming left V 3 bases short and J 4 bases short, with 11 bases between. Per the germline V gene, CDR1 is SGHTA and CDR2 is FQGNSA. This CDR3 spans 14 amino acids. The CDR3 reads CASSLTGAPDTQYF. The CDR3 nucleotides are TGTGCCAGCAGCTTGACGGGGGCTCCAGATACGCAGTATTTT.

This chain uses TRBV9 with TRBJ2-3; the D gene is possibly TRBD1 (6 bases). The CDR3 spans 15 residues. The V gene's germline CDR1 is SGDLS and CDR2 YYNGEE. Trimming stripped 4 bases from V and 4 bases from J, with 16 bases between. The CDR3 sequence: CASSPRDILPDTQYF. The CDR3 coding sequence is TGTGCCAGCAGCCCTCGGGACATTTTGCCAGATACGCAGTATTTT.

The V gene is TRBV12-3 or TRBV12-4, the J gene TRBJ1-5, with D hard to call. V was cut by 5 bases and J by 9 bases, with 17 bases left in between. The CDR3 sequence is 14 residues long. CDR3 in amino acids: CASSLLDGARPQHF. The CDR3 DNA is TGTGCCAGCAGTCTTTTAGACGGCGCTCGGCCCCAGCATTTT.

J is TRBJ1-6 and V is TRBV9; a weak D match, TRBD1 (5 bases). Germline V gene lookup returns CDR1 SGDLS and CDR2 YYNGEE. The CDR3 runs 14 residues. The ends were cut back, 0 bases at V and 10 bases at J, with 11 bases in the middle. Written as DNA, the CDR3 is TGTGCCAGCAGCGTAGTTCGGGGACCGTCACCCCTCCACTTT. Its protein is CASSVVRGPSPLHF.

The V call is TRBV24-1, the J call TRBJ2-1; the match to TRBD1 covers 8 bases. In germline, CDR1 is KGHDR, CDR2 SFDVKD. The ends lost 3 bases at V and 2 bases at J; junction bases unmatched: 2. This CDR3 has 15 residues. CDR3 amino acids: CATSDGRGPYNEQFF. The CDR3 DNA is TGTGCCACCAGTGATGGCAGGGGGCCCTACAATGAGCAGTTCTTC.

This clonotype was detected a few times. The chain employs TRBV24-1 and TRBJ2-4; weak D call: TRBD2 (7 bases). This CDR3 is built from 16 residues. Germline loops: CDR1 KGHDR, CDR2 SFDVKD. Trimming took off 0 bases at V and 8 bases at J, with 16 bases between the two ends. The CDR3 protein is CATSDLGGASMDIQYF. For the CDR3, the DNA is TGTGCCACCAGTGATTTGGGGGGGGCGAGCATGGACATTCAGTACTTC.

The J gene is TRBJ2-3, the V gene TRBV7-2; 8 nucleotides agree with TRBD2. The CDR3 has 16 amino acids. Trimming at V came to 5 bases and at J to 1 base, leaving 8 bases not matched to a gene. Germline CDR1 is SGHTA and CDR2 is FQGNSA. The CDR3 DNA reads as TGTGCCAGCAGCCGAAGACTAGCGTCTGGCACAGATACGCAGTATTTT. It translates to CASSRRLASGTDTQYF.

The genes are TRBV7-3 and TRBJ2-2, with TRBD2 identical over 11 bases. Looked up from germline, CDR1 is SGHTA and CDR2 is FQGTGA. The J segment lost 5 bases and the V segment lost 8 bases, leaving 10 bases of the junction unmatched. The CDR3 runs 16 residues. CDR3 nucleotide sequence: TGTGCCAGCTCCCCCGCTAGCGGGGGGTTAACCGGGGAGCTGTTTTTT. Translating gives CASSPASGGLTGELFF.

Only a few counts were recorded for this clonotype. V gene TRBV7-9 combines with J gene TRBJ1-2; D not resolved. The CDR3 runs 13 residues. Trimming took off 5 bases at V and 2 bases at J, with 9 bases between the two ends. Germline V gene sequence: CDR1 SEHNR, CDR2 FQNEAQ (reference sequence). The CDR3 DNA reads TGTGCCAGCAGCCCGGACCTCAACTATGGCTACACCTTC. Translating it yields CASSPDLNYGYTF.

The V gene is TRBV20-1, the J gene TRBJ1-6; no clear D. Looked up from germline, CDR1 is DFQATT and CDR2 is SNEGSKA (reference sequence). Trimming stripped 3 bases from V and 8 bases from J, with 11 bases between. CDR3 length: 13 amino acids. CDR3 sequence reads: CSASLGWDSPLHF. The CDR3 region has the DNA TGCAGTGCTAGCCTCGGGTGGGATTCACCCCTCCACTTT.

This clonotype was seen only a few times. The chain is built from TRBV12-3 or TRBV12-4 and TRBJ2-3, with 10 bases matching TRBD2. V lost 5 bases and J lost 4; bases outside the gene matches: 9. This CDR3 is 16 amino acids long. The DNA of the CDR3 is TGTGCCAGCAGTCCGAGGGGGACTAGCGTGGCAGATACGCAGTATTTT. Amino acids: CASSPRGTSVADTQYF.

By share, this clonotype counts as medium-sized. This chain joins TRBV27 and TRBJ1-1; 10 bases are a match to TRBD1. The germline V gene has CDR1 MNHEY and CDR2 SMNVEV (reference sequence). The CDR3 consists of 15 residues. Trimming removed 5 bases from V and 5 bases from J; junction bases left unmatched: 8. CDR3 residues: CASSPRQGAGTEAFF. The CDR3 DNA follows: TGTGCCAGCAGTCCCCGACAGGGGGCAGGGACTGAAGCTTTCTTT.

The chain combines TRBV30 with TRBJ2-5; TRBD2 agrees at 7 bases. The germline V gene encodes CDR1 GTSNPN and CDR2 SVGIG (reference sequence). Trimming removed 0 bases from V and 3 bases from J; junction bases left unmatched: 7. This CDR3 is 15 amino acids long. The CDR3 region is CAWSVLSSGKETQYF. The CDR3 DNA is TGTGCCTGGAGTGTACTTTCTAGCGGTAAAGAGACCCAGTACTTC.

The sample holds a few counts of this clonotype. J is TRBJ2-7 and V is TRBV12-3 or TRBV12-4; no definite D call. Deletions cut 6 bases from V and 3 bases from J, with 15 bases between. The CDR3 sequence is 14 residues long. The CDR3 coding sequence is TGTGCCAGCAGGCCAGGTAATTTAGACTACGAGCAGTACTTC. This sequence encodes CASRPGNLDYEQYF.

V is TRBV7-2 and J is TRBJ2-7; 9 bases align to TRBD1. In germline, CDR1 is SGHTA, CDR2 FQGNSA. The length of the CDR3 is 17 residues. The V segment lost 3 bases and the J segment 3 bases; nucleotides outside the gene matches: 12. The CDR3: CASSLKEAGTGIYEQYF. In nucleotides, the CDR3 is TGTGCCAGCAGCTTGAAGGAAGCCGGGACAGGGATCTACGAGCAGTACTTC.